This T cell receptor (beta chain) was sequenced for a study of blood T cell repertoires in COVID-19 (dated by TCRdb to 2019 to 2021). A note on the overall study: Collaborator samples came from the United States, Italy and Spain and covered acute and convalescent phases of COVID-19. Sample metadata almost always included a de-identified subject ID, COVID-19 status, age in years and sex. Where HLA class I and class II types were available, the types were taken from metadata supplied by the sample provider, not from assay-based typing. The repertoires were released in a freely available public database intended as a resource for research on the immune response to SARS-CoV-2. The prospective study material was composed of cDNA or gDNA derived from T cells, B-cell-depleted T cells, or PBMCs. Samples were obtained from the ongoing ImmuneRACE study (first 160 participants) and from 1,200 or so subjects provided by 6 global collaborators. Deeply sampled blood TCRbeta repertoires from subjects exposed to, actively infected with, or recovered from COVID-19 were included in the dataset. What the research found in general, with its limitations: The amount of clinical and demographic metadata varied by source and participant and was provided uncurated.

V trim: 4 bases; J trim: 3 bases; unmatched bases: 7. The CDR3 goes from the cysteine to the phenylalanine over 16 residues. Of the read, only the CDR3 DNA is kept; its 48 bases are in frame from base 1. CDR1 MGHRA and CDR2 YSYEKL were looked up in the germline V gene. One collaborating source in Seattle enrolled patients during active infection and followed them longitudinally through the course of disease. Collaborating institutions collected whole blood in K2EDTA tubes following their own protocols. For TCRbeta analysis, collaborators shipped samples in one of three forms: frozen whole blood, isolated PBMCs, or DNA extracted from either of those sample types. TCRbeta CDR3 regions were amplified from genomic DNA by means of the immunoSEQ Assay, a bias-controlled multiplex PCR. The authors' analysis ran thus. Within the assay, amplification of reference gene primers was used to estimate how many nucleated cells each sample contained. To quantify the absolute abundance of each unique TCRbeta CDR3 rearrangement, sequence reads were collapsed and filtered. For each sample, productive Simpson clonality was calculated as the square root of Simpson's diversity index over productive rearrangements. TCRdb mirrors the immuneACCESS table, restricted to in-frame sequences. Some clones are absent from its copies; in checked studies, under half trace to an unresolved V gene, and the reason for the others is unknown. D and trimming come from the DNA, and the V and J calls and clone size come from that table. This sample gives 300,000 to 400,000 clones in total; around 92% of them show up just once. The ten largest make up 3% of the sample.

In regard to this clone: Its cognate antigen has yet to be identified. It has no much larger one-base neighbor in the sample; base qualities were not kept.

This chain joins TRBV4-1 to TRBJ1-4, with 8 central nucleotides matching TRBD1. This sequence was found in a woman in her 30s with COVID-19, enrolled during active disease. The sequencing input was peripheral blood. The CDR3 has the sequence CASSRLAGGSNEKLFF. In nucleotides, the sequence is TGCGCCAGCAGCCGGCTAGCAGGGGGCTCTAATGAAAAACTGTTTTTT.